This T cell receptor (beta chain) derives from a study of shared clonotypes between healthy human individuals. Healthy and HIV-negative, the adult donors had no recent acute infections or vaccinations. This clone was detected only a few times. This CDR3 has 13 residues. CDR1 and CDR2 (germline): SGDLS, YYNGEE. Trimming pared 4 bases from V and 8 bases from J, leaving 12 bases between. Assay: immunoSEQ multiplex PCR; the TCRdb copy retains only in-frame clones and omits some. The repertoire has approximately 500,000 clones, approximately 84% of them found once; the top ten carry roughly 13%. V usage is TRBV9 and J usage is TRBJ1-4; D remains unclear. Material for sequencing was PBMCs. The origin of this receptor is a middle-aged woman in good health. Some clones in this sample may be carry-over from other donors' samples. The CDR3 sequence is CASSPGLLEKLFF. The CDR3 coding sequence is TGTGCCAGCAGCCCGGGTCTCCTCGAAAAACTGTTTTTT.